Below are 27 T cell receptor beta chains sequenced from a single sample in a study of T-cell reconstitution after alpha-beta-depleted transplantation in children. The library targeted TCRbeta and was prepared with unique molecular identifiers. TCRdb re-called the PCR reads through MiXCR, storing one row per CDR3 protein. The data show 250,000 to 350,000 distinct CDR3 sequences, 9.9% seen once. Sequenced material: PBMCs from the stem cell graft donor, taken from the stem cell graft. The receptors come from a human donor who donated a stem cell graft to a child with SCID.

This clonotype was picked up many times. The rearrangement uses TRBV3-1 and TRBJ1-6, with a tentative D call TRBD1 (5 bases). The CDR3 spans 12 residues. Looked up from germline, CDR1 is LGHDT and CDR2 is YNNKEL (reference sequence). The germline V and J ends were trimmed by 8 bases and 10 bases, with 12 bases remaining between them. CDR3 in amino acids: CASGGEGSPLHF. The CDR3 DNA sequence: TGTGCCAGCGGAGGGGAGGGCTCACCCCTCCACTTT.

As to this clonotype: One junction end disagrees with the germline gene, perhaps due to a read error. The chain combines TRBV20-1 with TRBJ1-5, with 9 bases fitting TRBD1. The CDR3 loop spans 15 amino acids. Germline V CDR1 and CDR2: DFQATT, SNEGSKA (reference sequence). Here the CDR3 reads CSAPMTGGTAQHQHF. CDR3 bases: TGCAGTGCTCCGATGACAGGGGGAACAGCTCAGCACCAGCATTTT.

This chain joins TRBV5-1 and TRBJ2-3; D perhaps matches TRBD1 (7 bases). V lost 10 bases, J lost 5 bases, and 23 bases lay in between. CDR1 and CDR2 (germline): SGHRS, YFSETQ. CDR3 size: 15 residues. CDR3 coding DNA: TGCGCCGTTAAAAGGAGGGGGCTCGTTGAAGATACGCAGTATTTT. It encodes CAVKRRGLVEDTQYF.

A few counts support this clonotype. The V gene is TRBV7-9, the J gene TRBJ1-6; D might be TRBD1 (5 bases). The ends were cut back, 5 bases at V and 7 bases at J, with 15 bases in the middle. This CDR3 region has 15 residues. The germline CDR1 and CDR2 sequences are SEHNR and FQNEAQ (reference sequence). The CDR3 bases are TGTGCCAGCAGCCCACCCCTGGGGCAGAATTCACCCCTCCACTTT. Its protein is CASSPPLGQNSPLHF.

This clonotype showed up just a few times. The chain links TRBV3-1 to TRBJ1-4; 9 positions agree with TRBD1. After removal of 3 bases from V and 4 bases from J, the junction contained 3 bases not matched to a gene. CDR3 length: 15 residues. In germline, CDR1 is LGHDT, CDR2 YNNKEL (reference sequence). Here the CDR3 reads CASSHPGQGNEKLFF. Here the CDR3 DNA reads TGTGCCAGCAGCCATCCGGGACAGGGTAATGAAAAACTGTTTTTT.

The sample holds many counts of this clonotype. The V and J genes are TRBV3-1 and TRBJ1-1; D is uncertain. The germline gives CDR1 LGHDT, CDR2 YNNKEL (reference sequence). The V and J ends lost 8 bases and 2 bases respectively, with 6 bases between them. CDR3 size: 11 residues. The CDR3 protein is CASGYNTEAFF. The CDR3 coding sequence is TGTGCCAGCGGGTATAACACTGAAGCTTTCTTT.

Ten or more counts support this clonotype. V gene TRBV5-1 combines with J gene TRBJ1-1; D perhaps matches TRBD1 (5 bases). CDR1 is SGHRS, CDR2 YFSETQ, per germline. The CDR3 runs 12 residues. The germline V and J ends were trimmed by 4 bases and 8 bases, with 12 bases remaining between them. The CDR3 here is CASSPQGVEAFF. DNA for the CDR3: TGCGCCAGCAGCCCCCAGGGAGTGGAAGCTTTCTTT.

CDR3 nucleotide sequence: TGTGCCAGCAGCCTATCGGGACACCTGAACTATGGCTACACCTTC. It is translated as CASSLSGHLNYGYTF. The genes are TRBV7-8 and TRBJ1-2, with D maybe TRBD1 (6 bases). Between the trimmed V and J ends, which lost 5 bases and 2 bases, there was a span of 15 bases. The CDR3 is made up of 15 amino acids. Germline values: CDR1 SGHVS, CDR2 FQNEAQ. Full variable domain (remainder filled in from reference TRBV7-8 and TRBJ1-2): GAGVSQSPRYKVAKRGQDVALRCDPISGHVSLFWYQQALGQGPEFLTYFQNEAQLDKSGLPSDRFFAERPEGSVSTLKIQRTQQEDSAVYLCASSLSGHLNYGYTFGSGTRLTVV.

This clonotype was counted between two and nine times. The chain combines TRBV29-1 with TRBJ2-1, with D possibly being TRBD1 or TRBD2 (5 bases each). V dropped 7 bases and J dropped 5 bases, with 15 bases sitting between them. Germline CDR1 is SQVTM and CDR2 is ANQGSEA. This CDR3 comprises 13 residues. CDR3 protein: CSAYAWGNNEQFF. DNA for the CDR3: TGCAGCGCCTACGCCTGGGGGAACAATGAGCAGTTCTTC.

In its sample, this clonotype was seen many times. This chain links TRBV4-1 with TRBJ1-1, with D possibly being TRBD1 (6 bases). The CDR3 consists of 14 residues. V lost 1 base and J lost 10, with 16 bases in between. In germline, CDR1 is MGHRA, CDR2 YSYEKL. The CDR3 bases are TGCGCCAGCAGCCAAGTGACGCGGGGACACGGAGCTTTCTTT. As protein: CASSQVTRGHGAFF.

In its sample, this clonotype was seen many times. The chain couples TRBV9 to TRBJ1-1; D gene ambiguous. CDR3 length equals 13 residues. Germline loops: CDR1 SGDLS, CDR2 YYNGEE. Trimming pared 1 base from V and 1 base from J, leaving 5 bases between. CDR3 sequence reads: CASSVLGNTEAFF. The DNA of the CDR3 is TGTGCCAGCAGCGTACTTGGGAACACTGAAGCTTTCTTT.

This clonotype was seen more than once but under ten times. A read error is possible here, since a much larger clone lies one base away. J is TRBJ2-1 and V is TRBV5-1, with D possibly being TRBD2 (6 bases). The CDR3 consists of 15 residues. Trimming took 1 base from V and 0 from J, leaving 8 bases between them. Germline V lookup: CDR1 SGHRS, CDR2 YFSETQ. CDR3 DNA sequence: TGCGCCAGCAGCTTGCCCGGGAGCTCCTACAATGAGCAGTTCTTC. As protein: CASSLPGSSYNEQFF. The full variable domain, rest sourced from reference TRBV5-1 and TRBJ2-1, is KAGVTQTPRYLIKTRGQQVTLSCSPISGHRSVSWYQQTPGQGLQFLFEYFSETQRNKGNFPGRFSGRQFSNSRSEMNVSTLELGDSALYLCASSLPGSSYNEQFFGPGTRLTVL.

The chain links TRBV7-3 to TRBJ2-1; 9 bases fit TRBD1. The J segment lost 2 bases and the V segment lost 5 bases, leaving 7 bases of the junction unmatched. Germline-derived CDR1 and CDR2 are SGHTA and FQGTGA. The CDR3 has 16 residues. The CDR3 bases are TGTGCCAGCAGCGCACAGGGGGCGCAGCCCTACAATGAGCAGTTCTTC. Amino acids: CASSAQGAQPYNEQFF. The entire variable domain, with the rest obtained from reference TRBV7-3 and TRBJ2-1, is as follows: GAGVSQTPSNKVTEKGKYVELRCDPISGHTALYWYRQSLGQGPEFLIYFQGTGAADDSGLPNDRFFAVRPEGSVSTLKIQRTERGDSAVYLCASSAQGAQPYNEQFFGPGTRLTVL.

This clonotype was seen a handful of times. The J gene is TRBJ2-3, the V gene TRBV7-8; no reliable D call. Germline CDR1 reads SGHVS; CDR2 reads FQNEAQ. Trimming took 1 base from V and 0 from J, leaving 11 bases between them. CDR3 length equals 16 residues. CDR3: CASSLVTGSSTDTQYF. The DNA for the CDR3 is TGTGCCAGCAGCTTAGTAACTGGGTCTAGCACAGATACGCAGTATTTT.

The chain has TRBV12-3 or TRBV12-4 and TRBJ2-7; 8 bases match TRBD1. The ends lost 6 bases at V and 6 bases at J; junction bases unmatched: 7. The CDR3 sequence is 13 residues long. CDR3 in DNA: TGTGCCAGCAGCCGGACAGGGTTGAGCGAGCAGTACTTC. This gives the protein CASSRTGLSEQYF.

V gene TRBV5-1 combines with J gene TRBJ1-1; D gene unclear. There are 15 residues in the CDR3. Germline values: CDR1 SGHRS, CDR2 YFSETQ. Trimming cost V 0 bases and J 0 bases, with 9 bases left between them. The DNA of the CDR3 is TGCGCCAGCAGCTTGGCCCAGGCACTGAACACTGAAGCTTTCTTT. Translated: CASSLAQALNTEAFF.

DNA for the CDR3: TGTGCCAGCAGCCGGGGACGGCAAGAGACCCAGTACTTC. Its translation is CASSRGRQETQYF. The chain couples TRBV2 to TRBJ2-5; D possibly matches TRBD1 or TRBD2 (5 bases each). The V gene lost 6 bases and the J gene lost 2 bases, with 10 bases spanning the gap. Germline assignment: CDR1 SNHLY and CDR2 FYNNEI. The CDR3 loop spans 13 amino acids.

V gene TRBV12-3 or TRBV12-4 combines with J gene TRBJ2-4, with 7 bases matching TRBD2. CDR3 length: 15 amino acids. Trimming took 3 bases from V and 3 from J; bases not matched to a gene: 5. This CDR3 is CASSLGGPDKNIQYF. The CDR3 nucleotides are TGTGCCAGCAGTTTGGGAGGGCCTGACAAAAACATTCAGTACTTC.

The chain combines TRBV5-1 with TRBJ2-7; 9 positions agree with TRBD1. V shed 0 bases and J 4 bases; nucleotides not matched to a gene: 8. The CDR3 totals 16 residues. In germline, CDR1 is SGHRS, CDR2 YFSETQ. CDR3 sequence reads: CASSLAWDREKYEQYF. The CDR3, as DNA: TGCGCCAGCAGCTTGGCCTGGGACAGGGAAAAATACGAGCAGTACTTC.

This clonotype appeared a few times. The gene calls are TRBV5-1 and TRBJ2-1; 8 positions agree with TRBD1. CDR1 SGHRS and CDR2 YFSETQ come from the germline V gene. The CDR3 loop spans 15 amino acids. The V and J ends lost 1 base and 5 bases, in that order; junction bases with no gene match: 5. This chain's CDR3 is CASSLWQGADNEQFF. The CDR3 DNA sequence: TGCGCCAGCAGCTTGTGGCAGGGGGCCGACAATGAGCAGTTCTTC. Full variable domain (outside the CDR3, taken from reference TRBV5-1 and TRBJ2-1): KAGVTQTPRYLIKTRGQQVTLSCSPISGHRSVSWYQQTPGQGLQFLFEYFSETQRNKGNFPGRFSGRQFSNSRSEMNVSTLELGDSALYLCASSLWQGADNEQFFGPGTRLTVL.

This clonotype has just a few counts. This chain connects TRBV7-6 to TRBJ1-2; TRBD1 might be the D (6 bases). CDR1 SGHVS and CDR2 FNYEAQ come from the germline V gene. The CDR3 runs to 14 residues. V was clipped by 5 bases and J by 6 bases, with 16 bases between them. For the CDR3, the DNA is TGTGCCAGCAGCCCGCGGTCAGGGGTGAATGGCTACACCTTC. Its translation is CASSPRSGVNGYTF.

This clonotype was detected only a few times. The chain joins TRBV7-2 to TRBJ2-5; D unclear. Germline loops: CDR1 SGHTA, CDR2 FQGNSA. This CDR3 comprises 15 residues. Trimming stripped 6 bases from V and 6 bases from J, with 20 bases between. CDR3 DNA sequence: TGTGCCAGCAGTAATTTCGGGCTGGGTATGCAGACCCAGTACTTC. Residues: CASSNFGLGMQTQYF.

J is TRBJ2-1 and V is TRBV20-1; 8 nucleotides agree with TRBD2. This CDR3 spans 16 amino acids. Germline V lookup: CDR1 DFQATT, CDR2 SNEGSKA (reference sequence). The V and J ends lost 0 bases and 0 bases, in that order; junction bases with no gene match: 4. The CDR3 region is CSARDRGGTSYNEQFF. For the CDR3, the DNA is TGCAGTGCTAGAGATCGGGGGGGCACCTCCTACAATGAGCAGTTCTTC.

This clonotype was counted a few times. A much bigger clone sits one base away, suggesting this may be a read error. The chain is built from TRBV12-3 or TRBV12-4 and TRBJ1-4, with TRBD1 matching 7 bases. This CDR3 contains 14 residues. The CDR3 protein is CANSLGRGVEKLFF. The CDR3 DNA sequence: TGTGCCAACAGTTTAGGCAGGGGGGTTGAAAAACTGTTTTTT.

This clonotype was seen more than once but under ten times. The rearrangement uses TRBV12-3 or TRBV12-4 and TRBJ2-7, with a weak D call TRBD1 (5 bases). Between the trimmed V and J ends, which lost 1 base and 2 bases, there was a span of 9 bases. The CDR3 spans 14 residues. The CDR3 here is CASSLGQIAYEQYF. CDR3 bases: TGTGCCAGCAGTTTAGGACAGATTGCCTACGAGCAGTACTTC.

A word on this clonotype: The junction differs from germline at one of its ends, possibly a read error. This chain uses TRBV5-1 with TRBJ2-5; 12 bases match TRBD1. Germline CDR1 and CDR2: SGHRS and YFSETQ. The CDR3 has 15 amino acids. The CDR3 nucleotides read TGCGCCTGCAGCTTGGGGACAGGGGGCTTGGAGACCCAGTACTTC. It yields the protein CACSLGTGGLETQYF.

V gene TRBV7-9 combines with J gene TRBJ1-2, with TRBD1 as a possible D gene (6 bases). The germline gives CDR1 SEHNR, CDR2 FQNEAQ (reference sequence). The V end lost 5 bases, the J end lost 6 bases, and 16 bases lay between the germline ends. The CDR3 has 14 residues. The CDR3 DNA sequence: TGTGCCAGCAGCCCTCCTGGGGGGGGCGATGGCTACACCTTC. This sequence encodes CASSPPGGGDGYTF.